This TCR beta chain is from a study of blood T cells in healthy people across ages. A second PCR, run for about 6 to 11 cycles, used a sample-barcoded 5' primer plus a J-beta primer mix. Every cDNA molecule bore a tag from a template-switch adaptor containing 12 random nucleotides. CDR3-containing paired-end reads numbering at least 2.5 million came from each sample. In TCRdb, the 5' RACE reads were re-called with MiXCR into one record per CDR3 protein. The sample includes approximately 1,700,000 distinct CDR3 sequences, about two fifths seen only once; the top ten take 23%. Isolated PBMCs totaled at least 6.5 million in each sample. CDR3 length equals 16 residues. Germline CDR1 and CDR2: SQVTM and ANQGSEA. V was pared by 7 bases and J by 2 bases, with 22 bases between.

The sequencing sample was made of blood. The chain carries TRBV29-1 and TRBJ2-3; no reliable D call. The TCR comes from a human donor in good health. In DNA form, the CDR3 reads TGCAGCGCCCCATTATTAACCGGTCATTACACAGATACGCAGTATTTT. As protein: CSAPLLTGHYTDTQYF.